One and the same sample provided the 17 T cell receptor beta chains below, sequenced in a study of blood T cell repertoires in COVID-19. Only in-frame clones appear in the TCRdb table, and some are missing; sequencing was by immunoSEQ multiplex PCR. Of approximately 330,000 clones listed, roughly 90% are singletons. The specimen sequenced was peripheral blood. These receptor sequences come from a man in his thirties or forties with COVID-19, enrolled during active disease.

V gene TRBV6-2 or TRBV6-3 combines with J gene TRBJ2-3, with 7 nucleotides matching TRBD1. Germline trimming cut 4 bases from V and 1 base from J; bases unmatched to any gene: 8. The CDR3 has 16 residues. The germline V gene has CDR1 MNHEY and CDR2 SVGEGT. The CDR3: CASSFEGATGTDTQYF. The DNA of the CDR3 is TGTGCCAGCAGTTTCGAGGGGGCGACTGGCACAGATACGCAGTATTTT.

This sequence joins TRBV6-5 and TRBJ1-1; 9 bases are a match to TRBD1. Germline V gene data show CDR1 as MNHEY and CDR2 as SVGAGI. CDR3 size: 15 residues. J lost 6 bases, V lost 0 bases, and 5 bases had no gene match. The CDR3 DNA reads TGTGCCAGCAGTTACTCGGACAGGGGACCGGCTGAAGCTTTCTTT. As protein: CASSYSDRGPAEAFF.

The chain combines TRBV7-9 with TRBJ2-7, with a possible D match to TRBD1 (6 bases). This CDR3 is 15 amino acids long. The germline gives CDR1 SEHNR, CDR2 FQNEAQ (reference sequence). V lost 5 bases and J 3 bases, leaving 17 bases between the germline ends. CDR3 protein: CASSGPGTSGYEQYF. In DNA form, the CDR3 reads TGTGCCAGCAGCGGTCCCGGGACATCAGGCTACGAGCAGTACTTC.

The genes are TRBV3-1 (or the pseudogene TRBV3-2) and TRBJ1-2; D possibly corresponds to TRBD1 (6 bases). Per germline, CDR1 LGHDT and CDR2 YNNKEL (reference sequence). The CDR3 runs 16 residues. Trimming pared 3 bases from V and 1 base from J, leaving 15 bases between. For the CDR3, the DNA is TGTGCCAGCAGCCAGATGGACAGACACCGTAACTATGGCTACACCTTC. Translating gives CASSQMDRHRNYGYTF.

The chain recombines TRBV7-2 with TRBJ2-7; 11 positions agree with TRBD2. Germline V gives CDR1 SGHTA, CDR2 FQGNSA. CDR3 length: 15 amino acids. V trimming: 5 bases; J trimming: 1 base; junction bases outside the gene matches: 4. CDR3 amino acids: CASSPLAGGSYEQYF. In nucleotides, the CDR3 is TGTGCCAGCAGCCCATTAGCGGGGGGGTCCTACGAGCAGTACTTC.

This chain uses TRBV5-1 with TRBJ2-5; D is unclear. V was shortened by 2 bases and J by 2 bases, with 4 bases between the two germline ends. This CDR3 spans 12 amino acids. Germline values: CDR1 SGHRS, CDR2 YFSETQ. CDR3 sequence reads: CASSFQQETQYF. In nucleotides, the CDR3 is TGCGCCAGCAGCTTCCAGCAAGAGACCCAGTACTTC.

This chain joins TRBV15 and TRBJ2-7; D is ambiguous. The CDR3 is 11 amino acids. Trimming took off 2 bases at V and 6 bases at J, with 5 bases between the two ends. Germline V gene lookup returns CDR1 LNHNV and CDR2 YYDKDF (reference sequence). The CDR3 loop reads CATSRNSEQYF. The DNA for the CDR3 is TGTGCCACCAGCAGAAACAGCGAGCAGTACTTC.

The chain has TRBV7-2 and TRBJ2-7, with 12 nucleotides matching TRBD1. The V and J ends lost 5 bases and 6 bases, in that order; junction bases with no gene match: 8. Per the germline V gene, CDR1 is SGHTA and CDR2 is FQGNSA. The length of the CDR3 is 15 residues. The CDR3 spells CASSAGQGAGSEQYF. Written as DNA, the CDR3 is TGTGCCAGCAGCGCGGGACAGGGGGCCGGCAGCGAGCAGTACTTC.

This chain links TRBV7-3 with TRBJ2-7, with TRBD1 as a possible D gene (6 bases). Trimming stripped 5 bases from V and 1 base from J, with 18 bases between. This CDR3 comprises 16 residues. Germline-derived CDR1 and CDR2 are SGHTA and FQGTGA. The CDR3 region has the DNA TGTGCCAGCAGCCCCTCTCAGACTACAGGGTCCTACGAGCAGTACTTC. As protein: CASSPSQTTGSYEQYF.

CDR3 in DNA: TGTGCCAGCAGTTCCCCCCGAAGCCCCATGAACACTGAAGCTTTCTTT. This sequence encodes CASSSPRSPMNTEAFF. The chain joins TRBV28 to TRBJ1-1; no clear D. Trimming pared 4 bases from V and 0 bases from J, leaving 15 bases between. CDR3 size: 16 residues. Germline CDR1 MDHEN, CDR2 SYDVKM.

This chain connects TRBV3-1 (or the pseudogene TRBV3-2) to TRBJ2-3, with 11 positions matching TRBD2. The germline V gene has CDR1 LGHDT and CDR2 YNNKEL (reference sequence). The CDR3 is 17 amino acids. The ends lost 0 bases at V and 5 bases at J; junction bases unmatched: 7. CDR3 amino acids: CASSQDPLAGGQDTQYF. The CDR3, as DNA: TGTGCCAGCAGCCAAGATCCCCTAGCGGGAGGCCAAGATACGCAGTATTTT.

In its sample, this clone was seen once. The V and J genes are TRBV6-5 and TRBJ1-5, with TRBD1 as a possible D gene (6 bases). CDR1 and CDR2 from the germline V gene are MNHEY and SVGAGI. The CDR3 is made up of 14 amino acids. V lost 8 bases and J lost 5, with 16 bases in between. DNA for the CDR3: TGTGCCAGCGCTCTGGGGGGGGCGCATCAGCCCCAGCATTTT. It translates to CASALGGAHQPQHF.

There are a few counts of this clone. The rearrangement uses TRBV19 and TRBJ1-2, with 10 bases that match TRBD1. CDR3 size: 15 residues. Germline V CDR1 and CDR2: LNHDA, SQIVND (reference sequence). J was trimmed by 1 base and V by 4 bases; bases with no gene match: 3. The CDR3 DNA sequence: TGTGCCAGTAGTAGGGACAGGGGACGTAACTATGGCTACACCTTC. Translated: CASSRDRGRNYGYTF.

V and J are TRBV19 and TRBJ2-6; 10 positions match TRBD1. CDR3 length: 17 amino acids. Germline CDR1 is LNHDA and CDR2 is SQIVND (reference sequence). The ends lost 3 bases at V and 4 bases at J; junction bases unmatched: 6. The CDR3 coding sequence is TGTGCCAGTAGTATCCGACAGGGGGCGCGCGGGGCCAACGTCCTGACTTTC. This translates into CASSIRQGARGANVLTF.

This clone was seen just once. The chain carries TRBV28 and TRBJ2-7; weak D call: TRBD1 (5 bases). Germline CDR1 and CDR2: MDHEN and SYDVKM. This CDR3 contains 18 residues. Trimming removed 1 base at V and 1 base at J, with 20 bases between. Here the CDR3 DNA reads TGTGCCAGCAGTTTATTCCAATCATATTCAGGGTTGTCCTACGAGCAGTACTTC. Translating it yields CASSLFQSYSGLSYEQYF.

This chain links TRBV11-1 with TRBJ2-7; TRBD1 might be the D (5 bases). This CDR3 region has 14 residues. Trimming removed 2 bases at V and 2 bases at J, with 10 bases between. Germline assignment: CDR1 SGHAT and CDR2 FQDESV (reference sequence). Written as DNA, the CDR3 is TGTGCCAGCAGCTTATTATCAGGGACCTACGAGCAGTACTTC. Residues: CASSLLSGTYEQYF. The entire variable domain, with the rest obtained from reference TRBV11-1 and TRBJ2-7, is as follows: EAEVAQSPRYKITEKSQAVAFWCDPISGHATLYWYRQILGQGPELLVQFQDESVVDDSQLPKDRFSAERLKGVDSTLKIQPAELGDSAMYLCASSLLSGTYEQYFGPGTRLTVT.

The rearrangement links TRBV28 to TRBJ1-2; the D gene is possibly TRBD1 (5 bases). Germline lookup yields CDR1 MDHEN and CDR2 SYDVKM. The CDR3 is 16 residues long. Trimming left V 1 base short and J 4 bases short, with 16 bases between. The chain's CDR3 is CASSLFRPGGAYGYTF. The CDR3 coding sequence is TGTGCCAGCAGTTTATTCAGACCGGGAGGGGCCTATGGCTACACCTTC.